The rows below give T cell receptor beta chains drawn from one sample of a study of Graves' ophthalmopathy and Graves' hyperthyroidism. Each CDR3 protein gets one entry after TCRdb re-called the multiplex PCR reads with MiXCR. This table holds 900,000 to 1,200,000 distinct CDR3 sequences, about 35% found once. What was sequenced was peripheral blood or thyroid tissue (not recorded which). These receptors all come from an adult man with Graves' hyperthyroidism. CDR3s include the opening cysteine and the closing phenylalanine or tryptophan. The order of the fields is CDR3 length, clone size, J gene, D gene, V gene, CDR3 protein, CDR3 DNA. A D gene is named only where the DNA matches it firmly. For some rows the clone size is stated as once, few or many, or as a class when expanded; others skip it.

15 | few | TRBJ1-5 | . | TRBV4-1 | CASSQSVGSNQPQHF | TGCGCCAGCAGCCAATCCGTCGGCAGCAATCAGCCCCAGCATTTT
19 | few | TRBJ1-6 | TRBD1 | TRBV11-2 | CASSQQFGDRRTNNSPLHF | TGTGCCAGCAGTCAACAATTTGGGGACAGGCGAACTAATAATTCACCCCTCCACTTT
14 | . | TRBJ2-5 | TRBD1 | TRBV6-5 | CASTGQGLSETQYF | TGTGCCAGTACGGGACAGGGGTTATCAGAGACCCAGTACTTC
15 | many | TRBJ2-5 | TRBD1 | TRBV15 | CATSRDTGGQETQYF | TGTGCCACCAGCAGAGATACAGGGGGCCAAGAGACCCAGTACTTC
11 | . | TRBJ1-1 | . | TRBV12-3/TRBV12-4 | CASKGGSEAFF | TGTGCCAGCAAGGGGGGCTCTGAAGCTTTCTTT
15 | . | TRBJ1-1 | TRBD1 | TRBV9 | CACSAPDRGDTEAFF | TGTGCCTGCAGCGCCCCGGACAGGGGGGACACTGAAGCTTTCTTT
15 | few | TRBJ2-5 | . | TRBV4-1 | CASSQKQGDQETQYF | TGCGCCAGCAGCCAAAAACAGGGAGATCAAGAGACCCAGTACTTC
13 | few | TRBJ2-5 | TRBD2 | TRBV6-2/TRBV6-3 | CATRLAGRETQYF | TGTGCCACTCGACTAGCGGGAAGAGAGACCCAGTACTTC
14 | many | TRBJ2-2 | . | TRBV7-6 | CASSLGAGTGELFF | TGTGCCAGCAGCCTAGGGGCAGGAACCGGGGAGCTGTTTTTT
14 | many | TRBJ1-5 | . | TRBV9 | CASSVNGDNQPQHF | TGTGCCAGCAGCGTCAACGGGGACAATCAGCCCCAGCATTTT
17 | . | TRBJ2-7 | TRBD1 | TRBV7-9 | CASSLQIRPGQANEQYF | TGTGCCAGCAGCCTCCAGATCCGGCCGGGACAGGCTAACGAGCAGTACTTC
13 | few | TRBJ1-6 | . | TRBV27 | CASSFGVSSPLHF | TGTGCCAGCAGTTTTGGGGTATCTTCACCCCTCCACTTT
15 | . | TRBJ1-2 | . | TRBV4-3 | CASSQDPGRGRGYTF | TGCGCCAGCAGCCAAGACCCAGGGAGGGGACGCGGCTACACCTTC
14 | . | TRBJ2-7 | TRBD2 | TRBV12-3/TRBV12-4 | CASNLGGNTYEQYF | TGTGCCAGCAACCTCGGGGGGAACACCTACGAGCAGTACTTC
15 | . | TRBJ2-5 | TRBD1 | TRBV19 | CASSTGTGREETRYF | TGTGCCAGTAGTACCGGGACAGGGAGGGAAGAGACCCGGTACTTC
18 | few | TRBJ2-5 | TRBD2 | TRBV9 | CASSVGLAGGRNQETQYF | TGTGCCAGCAGCGTAGGACTAGCGGGAGGCCGAAACCAAGAGACCCAGTACTTC
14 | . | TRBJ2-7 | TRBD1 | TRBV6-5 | CASRMDRGPYEQYF | TGTGCCAGCAGAATGGACAGGGGGCCGTACGAGCAGTACTTC
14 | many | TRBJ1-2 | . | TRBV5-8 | CASSLDTGSGGYTF | TGTGCCAGCAGCTTGGATACGGGCTCTGGTGGCTACACCTTC
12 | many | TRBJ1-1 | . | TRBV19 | CASGLGGTEAFF | TGTGCCTCGGGACTGGGTGGCACTGAAGCTTTCTTT
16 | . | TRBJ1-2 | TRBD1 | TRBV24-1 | CASSGTGGGRDYGYTF | TGTGCCAGCAGCGGGACAGGGGGAGGGCGGGACTATGGCTACACCTTC
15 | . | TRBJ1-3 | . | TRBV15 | CATSREKNTGNTIYF | TGTGCCACCAGCAGAGAGAAGAACACTGGAAACACCATATATTTT
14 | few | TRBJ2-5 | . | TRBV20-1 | CSAHKSGIQETQYF | TGCAGTGCCCACAAATCCGGAATTCAAGAGACCCAGTACTTC
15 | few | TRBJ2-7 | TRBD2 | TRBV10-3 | CAISRGGGRGYEQYF | TGTGCCATCAGCCGGGGAGGCGGGAGAGGCTACGAGCAGTACTTC
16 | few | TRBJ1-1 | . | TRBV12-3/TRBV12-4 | CASSYGLAEQNTEAFF | TGTGCCAGCAGTTACGGTTTGGCAGAACAGAACACTGAAGCTTTCTTT
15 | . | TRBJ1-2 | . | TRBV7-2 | CASSLSQSGDYGYTF | TGTGCCAGCAGTTTATCGCAGTCGGGCGACTATGGCTACACCTTC
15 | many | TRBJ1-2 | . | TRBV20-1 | CSARDYPRAGDGYTF | TGCAGTGCTAGAGATTACCCTCGGGCAGGGGATGGCTACACCTTC
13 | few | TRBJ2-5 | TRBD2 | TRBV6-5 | CASTDGGKETQYF | TGTGCCAGCACCGACGGGGGGAAAGAGACCCAGTACTTC
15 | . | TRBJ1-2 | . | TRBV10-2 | CASSQDGDLNYGYPF | TGCGCCAGCAGCCAAGACGGCGACCTGAACTATGGCTACCCCTTC
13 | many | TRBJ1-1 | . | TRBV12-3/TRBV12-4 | CASRPPVATEAFF | TGTGCCAGCCGTCCCCCTGTGGCCACTGAAGCTTTCTTT
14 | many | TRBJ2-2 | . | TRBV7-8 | CASSLKQGTGELFF | TGTGCCAGCAGCTTAAAGCAGGGCACCGGGGAGCTGTTTTTT
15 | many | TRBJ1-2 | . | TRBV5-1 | CASSRQRGANYGYTF | TGCGCCAGCAGCAGACAAAGGGGAGCTAACTATGGCTACACCTTC
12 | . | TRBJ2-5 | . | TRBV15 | CATSRVGEPQYF | TGTGCCACCAGCAGGGTTGGGGAGCCCCAGTACTTC
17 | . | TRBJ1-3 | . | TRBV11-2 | CASSPRFDWASGNTIYF | TGTGCCAGCAGCCCGCGATTCGATTGGGCCTCTGGAAACACCATATATTTT
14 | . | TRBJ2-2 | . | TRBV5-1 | CASSLGLVGGELFF | TGCGCCAGCAGCTTGGGACTAGTCGGCGGGGAGCTGTTTTTT
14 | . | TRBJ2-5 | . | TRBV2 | CASVVGGNQETQYF | TGTGCCAGCGTTGTCGGGGGAAACCAAGAGACCCAGTACTTC
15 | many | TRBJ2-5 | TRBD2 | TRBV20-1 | CSAESGTSGEETQYF | TGCAGTGCTGAGTCTGGGACTAGCGGGGAGGAGACCCAGTACTTC